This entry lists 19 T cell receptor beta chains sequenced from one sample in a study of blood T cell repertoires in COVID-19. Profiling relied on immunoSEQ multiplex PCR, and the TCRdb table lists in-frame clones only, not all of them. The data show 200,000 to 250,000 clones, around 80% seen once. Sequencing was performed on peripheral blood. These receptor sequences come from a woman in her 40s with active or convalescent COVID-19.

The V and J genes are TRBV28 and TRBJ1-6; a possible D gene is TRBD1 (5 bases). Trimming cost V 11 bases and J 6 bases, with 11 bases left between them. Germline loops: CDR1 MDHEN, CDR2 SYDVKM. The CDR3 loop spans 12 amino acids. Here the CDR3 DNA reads TGTGCCTGTTGGGGGGGTAATTCACCCCTCCACTTT. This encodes CACWGGNSPLHF.

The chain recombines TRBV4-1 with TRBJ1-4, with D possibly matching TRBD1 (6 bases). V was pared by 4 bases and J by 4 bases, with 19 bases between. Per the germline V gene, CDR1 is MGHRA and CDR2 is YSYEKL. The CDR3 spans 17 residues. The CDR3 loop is CASSPQRQTGVNEKLFF. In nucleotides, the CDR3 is TGCGCCAGCAGCCCACAACGCCAGACAGGAGTTAATGAAAAACTGTTTTTT.

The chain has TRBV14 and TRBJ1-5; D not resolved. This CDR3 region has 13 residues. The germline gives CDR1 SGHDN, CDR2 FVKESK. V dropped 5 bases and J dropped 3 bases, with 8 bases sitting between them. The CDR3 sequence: CASSLNYNQPQHF. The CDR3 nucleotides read TGTGCCAGCAGCTTGAACTACAATCAGCCCCAGCATTTT.

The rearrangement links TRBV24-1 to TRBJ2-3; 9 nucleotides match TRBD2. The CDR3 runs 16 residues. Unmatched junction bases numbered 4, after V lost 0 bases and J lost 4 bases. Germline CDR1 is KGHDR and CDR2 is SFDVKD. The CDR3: CATSDLAAGGADTQYF. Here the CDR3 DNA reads TGTGCCACCAGTGATTTGGCGGCGGGGGGGGCAGATACGCAGTATTTT.

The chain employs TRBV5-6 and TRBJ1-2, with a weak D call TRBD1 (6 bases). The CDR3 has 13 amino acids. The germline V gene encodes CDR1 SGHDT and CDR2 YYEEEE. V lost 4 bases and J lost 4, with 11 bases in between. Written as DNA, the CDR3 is TGTGCCAGCAGCGCAGGGGTTAGCTATGGCTACACCTTC. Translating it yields CASSAGVSYGYTF.

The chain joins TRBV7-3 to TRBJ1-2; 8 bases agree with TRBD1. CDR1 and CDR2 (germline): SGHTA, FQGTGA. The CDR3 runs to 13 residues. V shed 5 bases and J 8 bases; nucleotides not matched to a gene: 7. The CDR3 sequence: CASSPTGGSGYTF. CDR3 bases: TGTGCCAGCAGCCCTACAGGGGGATCGGGCTACACCTTC.

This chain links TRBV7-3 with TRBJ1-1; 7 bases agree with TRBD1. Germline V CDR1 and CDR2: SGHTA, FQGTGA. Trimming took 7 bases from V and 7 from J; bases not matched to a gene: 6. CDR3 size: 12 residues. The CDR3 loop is CASTRQGGEAFF. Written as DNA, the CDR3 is TGTGCCAGCACACGACAGGGTGGTGAAGCTTTCTTT.

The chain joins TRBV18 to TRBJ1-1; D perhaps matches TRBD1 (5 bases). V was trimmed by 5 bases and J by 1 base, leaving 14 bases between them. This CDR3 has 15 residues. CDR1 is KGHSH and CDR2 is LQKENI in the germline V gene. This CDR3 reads CASSAGWQGNTEAFF. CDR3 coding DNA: TGTGCCAGCTCAGCCGGTTGGCAGGGGAACACTGAAGCTTTCTTT.

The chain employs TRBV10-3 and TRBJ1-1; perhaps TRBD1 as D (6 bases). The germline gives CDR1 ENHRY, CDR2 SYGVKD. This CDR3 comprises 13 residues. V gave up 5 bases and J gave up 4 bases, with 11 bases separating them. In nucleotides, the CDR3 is TGTGCCATCAGTCCAGGGGAAGGCACTGAAGCTTTCTTT. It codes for CAISPGEGTEAFF.

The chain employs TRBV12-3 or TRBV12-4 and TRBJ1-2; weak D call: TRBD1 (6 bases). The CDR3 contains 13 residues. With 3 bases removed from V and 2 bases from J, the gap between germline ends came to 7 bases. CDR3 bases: TGTGCCAGCAGTTTCGGACAGAACTATGGCTACACCTTC. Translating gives CASSFGQNYGYTF.

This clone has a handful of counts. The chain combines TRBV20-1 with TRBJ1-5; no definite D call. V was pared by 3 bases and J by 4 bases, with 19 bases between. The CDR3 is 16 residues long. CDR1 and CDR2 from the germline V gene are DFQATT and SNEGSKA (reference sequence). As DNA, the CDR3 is TGCAGTGCTAGTGACGGGGTCGGGAAGGGAAATCAGCCCCAGCATTTT. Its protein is CSASDGVGKGNQPQHF.

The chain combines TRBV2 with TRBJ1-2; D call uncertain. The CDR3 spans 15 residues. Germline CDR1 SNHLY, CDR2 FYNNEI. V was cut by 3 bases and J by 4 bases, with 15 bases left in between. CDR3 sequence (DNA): TGTGCCAGCAGTGAGGTCCGAGGGCCAGTCTATGGCTACACCTTC. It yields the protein CASSEVRGPVYGYTF.

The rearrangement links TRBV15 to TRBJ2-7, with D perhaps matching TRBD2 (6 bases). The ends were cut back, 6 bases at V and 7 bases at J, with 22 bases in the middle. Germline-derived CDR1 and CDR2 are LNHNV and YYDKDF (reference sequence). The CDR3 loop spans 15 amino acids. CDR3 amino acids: CATRLGRRGGGEQYV. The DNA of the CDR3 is TGTGCCACCAGACTGGGACGGCGGGGCGGTGGGGAGCAGTACGTC.

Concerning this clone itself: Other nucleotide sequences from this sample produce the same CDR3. This chain's CDR3 is CASSLRGQDNSPLHF. CDR3 nucleotides: TGCGCCAGCAGCTTGAGAGGGCAGGATAATTCACCCCTCCACTTT. V is TRBV5-1 and J is TRBJ1-6; no clear D gene. Germline V gene sequence: CDR1 SGHRS, CDR2 YFSETQ. V was pared by 1 base and J by 5 bases, with 10 bases between. The CDR3 has 15 residues.

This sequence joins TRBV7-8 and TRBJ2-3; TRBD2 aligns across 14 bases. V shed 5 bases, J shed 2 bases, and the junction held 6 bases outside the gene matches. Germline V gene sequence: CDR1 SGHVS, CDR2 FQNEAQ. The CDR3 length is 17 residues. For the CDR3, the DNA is TGTGCCAGCAGCAAGGGACTAGCGGGGGTGTCCACAGATACGCAGTATTTT. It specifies CASSKGLAGVSTDTQYF.

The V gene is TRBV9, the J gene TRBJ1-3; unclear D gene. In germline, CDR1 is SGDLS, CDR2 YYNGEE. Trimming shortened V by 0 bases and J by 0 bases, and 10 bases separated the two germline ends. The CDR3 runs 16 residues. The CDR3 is CASSVDGRASGNTIYF. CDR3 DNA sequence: TGTGCCAGCAGCGTAGATGGGCGGGCCTCTGGAAACACCATATATTTT.

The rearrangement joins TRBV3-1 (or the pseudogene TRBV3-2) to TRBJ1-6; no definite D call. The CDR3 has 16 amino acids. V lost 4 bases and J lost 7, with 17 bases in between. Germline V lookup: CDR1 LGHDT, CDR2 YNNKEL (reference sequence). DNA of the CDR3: TGTGCCAGCAGCCCGCGGGCGACGGCCAGCAATTCACCCCTCCACTTT. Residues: CASSPRATASNSPLHF.

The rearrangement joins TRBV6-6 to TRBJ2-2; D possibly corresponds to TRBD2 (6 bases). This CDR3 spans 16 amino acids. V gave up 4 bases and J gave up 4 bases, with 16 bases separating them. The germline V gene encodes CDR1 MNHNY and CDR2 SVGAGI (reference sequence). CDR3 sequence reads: CASSSGLTRGTGELFF. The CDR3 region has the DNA TGTGCCAGCAGTTCAGGACTGACGCGGGGCACCGGGGAGCTGTTTTTT.

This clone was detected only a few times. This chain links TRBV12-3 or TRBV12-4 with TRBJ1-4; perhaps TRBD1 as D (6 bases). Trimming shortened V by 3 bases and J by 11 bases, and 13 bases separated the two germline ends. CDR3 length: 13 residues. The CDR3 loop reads CASSFGRGMKLFF. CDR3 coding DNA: TGTGCCAGCAGTTTTGGCAGGGGCATGAAACTGTTTTTT.